The entry below gives a single TCR beta chain sequence along with its context. The antigen is not known. Vbeta (60) and Jbeta (13) primers were used in the PCR. Sequencing used immunoSEQ multiplex PCR; TCRdb keeps in-frame clones, though not all of them. The sample has around 150,000 clones, over 75% seen once. The data were taken from a study of cytomegalovirus exposure and HLA in healthy donors. The study, taken as a whole, reports: With high specificity and sensitivity, the classifier reportedly diagnosed cytomegalovirus status. The investigators catalogued 150 to 200 TCR beta chains as cytomegalovirus-associated.

Sequenced material: PBMCs. This clonotype originated in a man aged 35 to 55 in good health and CMV-seronegative.

The chain's CDR3 is CASSLEGGSGSPLHF. In DNA, the CDR3 is TGTGCCAGCAGCTTAGAGGGCGGGTCCGGTTCACCCCTCCACTTT. V is TRBV11-2 and J is TRBJ1-6; the D is unclear. Germline lookup yields CDR1 SGHAT and CDR2 FQNNGV. The V end lost 0 bases, the J end lost 9 bases, and 12 bases lay between the germline ends. The CDR3 extends over 15 amino acids. The full variable domain, completed using reference TRBV11-2 and TRBJ1-6, is EAGVAQSPRYKIIEKRQSVAFWCNPISGHATLYWYQQILGQGPKLLIQFQNNGVVDDSQLPKDRFSAERLKGVDSTLKIQPAKLEDSAVYLCASSLEGGSGSPLHFGNGTRLTVT.